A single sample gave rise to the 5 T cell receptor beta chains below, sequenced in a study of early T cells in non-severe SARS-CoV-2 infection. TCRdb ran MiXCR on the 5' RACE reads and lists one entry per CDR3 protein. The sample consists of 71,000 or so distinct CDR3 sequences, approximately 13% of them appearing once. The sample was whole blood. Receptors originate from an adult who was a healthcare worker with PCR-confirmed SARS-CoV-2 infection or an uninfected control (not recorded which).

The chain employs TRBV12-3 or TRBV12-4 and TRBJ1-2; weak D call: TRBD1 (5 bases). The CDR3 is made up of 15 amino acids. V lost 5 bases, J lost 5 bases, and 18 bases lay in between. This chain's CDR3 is CASSKSGYLGYGYTF. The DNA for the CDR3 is TGTGCCAGCAGTAAATCAGGGTATCTCGGGTATGGCTACACCTTC.

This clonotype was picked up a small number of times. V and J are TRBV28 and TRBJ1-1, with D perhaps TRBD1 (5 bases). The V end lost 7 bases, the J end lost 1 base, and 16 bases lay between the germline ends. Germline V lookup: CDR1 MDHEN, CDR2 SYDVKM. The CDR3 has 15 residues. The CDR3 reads CASTPGPRRNTEAFF. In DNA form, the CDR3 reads TGTGCCAGCACCCCGGGGCCTCGACGGAACACTGAAGCTTTCTTT.

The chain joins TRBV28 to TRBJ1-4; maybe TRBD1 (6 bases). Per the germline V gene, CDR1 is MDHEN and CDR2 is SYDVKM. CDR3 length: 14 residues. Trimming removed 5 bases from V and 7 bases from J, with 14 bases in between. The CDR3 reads CASSEITGFEKLFF. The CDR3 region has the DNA TGTGCCAGCAGTGAAATAACAGGGTTTGAAAAACTGTTTTTT. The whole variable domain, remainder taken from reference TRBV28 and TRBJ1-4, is DVKVTQSSRYLVKRTGEKVFLECVQDMDHENMFWYRQDPGLGLRLIYFSYDVKMKEKGDIPEGYSVSREKKERFSLILESASTNQTSMYLCASSEITGFEKLFFGSGTQLSVL.

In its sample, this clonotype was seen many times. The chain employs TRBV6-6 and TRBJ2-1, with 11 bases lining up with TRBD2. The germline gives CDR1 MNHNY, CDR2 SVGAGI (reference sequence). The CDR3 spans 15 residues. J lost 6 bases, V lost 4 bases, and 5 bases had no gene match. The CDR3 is CASSLRLAGTNEQFF. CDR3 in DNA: TGTGCCAGCAGTTTGCGACTAGCGGGGACCAATGAGCAGTTCTTC.

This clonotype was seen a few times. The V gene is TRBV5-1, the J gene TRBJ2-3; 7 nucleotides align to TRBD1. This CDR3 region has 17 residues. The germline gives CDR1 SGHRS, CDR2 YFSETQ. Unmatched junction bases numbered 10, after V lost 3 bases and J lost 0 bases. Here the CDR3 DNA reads TGCGCCAGCAGCTGGAAGACCCCGGGACAGAGCACAGATACGCAGTATTTT. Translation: CASSWKTPGQSTDTQYF.